The 31 T cell receptor beta chains below come from one sample, sequenced in a study of blood T cell repertoires in COVID-19. Here immunoSEQ multiplex PCR was the method, and the copy in TCRdb shows in-frame clones only, minus some. Of around 190,000 clones listed, around nine tenths are singletons. The sequencing sample was made of peripheral blood. All receptors derive from a man aged 18 to 29 with active or convalescent COVID-19.

The chain employs TRBV11-2 and TRBJ2-2; 12 nucleotides align to TRBD1. This CDR3 is built from 16 residues. Germline trimming cut 4 bases from V and 7 bases from J; bases unmatched to any gene: 7. CDR1 and CDR2 from the germline V gene are SGHAT and FQNNGV. CDR3 bases: TGTGCCAGCAGCTCCCCGGGACAGGGGGCTTTCGGGGAGCTGTTTTTT. The encoded protein is CASSSPGQGAFGELFF. Using reference TRBV11-2 and TRBJ2-2 for the parts outside the CDR3, the full variable domain is EAGVAQSPRYKIIEKRQSVAFWCNPISGHATLYWYQQILGQGPKLLIQFQNNGVVDDSQLPKDRFSAERLKGVDSTLKIQPAKLEDSAVYLCASSSPGQGAFGELFFGEGSRLTVL.

In regard to this clone: At the DNA level, this CDR3 is encoded by other sequences in the same sample as well. The chain has TRBV3-1 (or the pseudogene TRBV3-2) and TRBJ2-2, with a tentative D call TRBD2 (6 bases). Germline values: CDR1 LGHDT, CDR2 YNNKEL (reference sequence). The CDR3 has 13 residues. Trimming removed 2 bases at V and 5 bases at J, with 6 bases between. The CDR3 is CASSQRGTGELFF. The CDR3 DNA follows: TGTGCCAGCAGCCAACGGGGGACCGGGGAGCTGTTTTTT.

V gene TRBV7-9 combines with J gene TRBJ2-7; TRBD2 matches at 13 bases. The germline CDR1 and CDR2 sequences are SEHNR and FQNEAQ (reference sequence). The CDR3 is made up of 16 amino acids. V was pared by 3 bases and J by 5 bases, with 7 bases of the junction left unmatched. In DNA, the CDR3 is TGTGCCAGCAGCTTGGGGACTAGCGGGGTTGGCGACGAGCAGTACTTC. Residues: CASSLGTSGVGDEQYF. The whole variable domain, remainder taken from reference TRBV7-9 and TRBJ2-7, is DTGVSQNPRHKITKRGQNVTFRCDPISEHNRLYWYRQTLGQGPEFLTYFQNEAQLEKSRLLSDRFSAERPKGSFSTLEIQRTEQGDSAMYLCASSLGTSGVGDEQYFGPGTRLTVT.

This clone has a handful of counts. The rearrangement links TRBV27 to TRBJ1-2, with 9 bases matching TRBD1. Trimming cost V 6 bases and J 5 bases; bases outside gene matches: 7. There are 14 residues in the CDR3. Germline CDR1 is MNHEY and CDR2 is SMNVEV (reference sequence). The CDR3 DNA reads as TGTGCCAGCAGAAGTGAGGACAGGGGTTATGGCTACACCTTC. This gives the protein CASRSEDRGYGYTF.

The chain carries TRBV5-1 and TRBJ2-3, with 8 bases that match TRBD2. V dropped 0 bases and J dropped 2; count of bases not matched to a gene: 2. Germline V gene lookup returns CDR1 SGHRS and CDR2 YFSETQ. This CDR3 region has 15 residues. CDR3 sequence: CASSLGGGNTDTQYF. DNA of the CDR3: TGCGCCAGCAGCTTGGGCGGGGGGAACACAGATACGCAGTATTTT.

The V call is TRBV7-9, the J call TRBJ2-3; 9 nucleotides agree with TRBD2. The CDR3 loop spans 17 amino acids. Germline assignment: CDR1 SEHNR and CDR2 FQNEAQ (reference sequence). Trimming at V came to 5 bases and at J to 2 bases, leaving 11 bases not matched to a gene. The CDR3 loop reads CASSPRLAGADTDTQYF. The CDR3 nucleotides are TGTGCCAGCAGCCCGCGCTTAGCGGGGGCAGACACAGATACGCAGTATTTT.

V usage is TRBV19 and J usage is TRBJ1-5; tentatively, D is TRBD1 (6 bases). The CDR3 spans 14 residues. The germline V gene encodes CDR1 LNHDA and CDR2 SQIVND (reference sequence). The V end lost 5 bases, the J end lost 7 bases, and 15 bases lay between the germline ends. CDR3 in DNA: TGTGCCAGTAGTCAGGACAGCTCCTTCCAGCCCCAGCATTTT. It translates to CASSQDSSFQPQHF. The entire variable domain, with the rest obtained from reference TRBV19 and TRBJ1-5, is as follows: DGGITQSPKYLFRKEGQNVTLSCEQNLNHDAMYWYRQDPGQGLRLIYYSQIVNDFQKGDIAEGYSVSREKKESFPLTVTSAQKNPTAFYLCASSQDSSFQPQHFGDGTRLSIL.

Only one count was recorded for this clone. The chain carries TRBV6-1 and TRBJ1-5; D not certain. The CDR3 totals 13 residues. The V end was cut by 3 bases, the J end by 5 bases, with 8 bases between. From germline, CDR1 is MNHNS and CDR2 SASEGT. The CDR3 DNA is TGTGCCAGCAGTGATAGCATCTATCAGCCCCAGCATTTT. Its translation: CASSDSIYQPQHF.

The chain links TRBV5-1 to TRBJ2-1; maybe TRBD2 (6 bases). V was cut by 2 bases and J by 10 bases, with 13 bases left in between. This CDR3 has 13 residues. The germline V gene encodes CDR1 SGHRS and CDR2 YFSETQ. The CDR3 here is CASSLGRRGEQFF. The CDR3 DNA reads as TGCGCCAGCAGCTTAGGGCGGCGGGGCGAGCAGTTCTTC.

This chain connects TRBV24-1 to TRBJ1-2, with D unresolved. Germline CDR1 and CDR2: KGHDR and SFDVKD. Trimming took off 2 bases at V and 7 bases at J, with 22 bases between the two ends. The CDR3 loop spans 17 amino acids. CDR3 bases: TGTGCCACCAGTGATTCCGGTGTGGTTGGGAGGATCTCTGGCTACACCTTC. It yields the protein CATSDSGVVGRISGYTF.

The chain couples TRBV6-4 to TRBJ2-1; 14 nucleotides match TRBD2. This CDR3 has 18 residues. Losses at the gene ends were 5 bases for V and 3 bases for J; bases not matched to a gene: 9. Germline V gene data show CDR1 as MRHNA and CDR2 as SNTAGT. As DNA, the CDR3 is TGTGCCAGCAGTCAACCGGGACTAGCGGGAGAGAACTACAATGAGCAGTTCTTC. Translation: CASSQPGLAGENYNEQFF.

J is TRBJ2-6 and V is TRBV7-9; TRBD1 matches at 7 bases. J was trimmed by 1 base and V by 4 bases; bases with no gene match: 13. Germline V lookup: CDR1 SEHNR, CDR2 FQNEAQ (reference sequence). CDR3 length: 19 amino acids. The CDR3 sequence: CASSYRDSTFPSGANVLTF. As DNA, the CDR3 is TGTGCCAGCAGCTACCGGGACAGCACCTTCCCGTCTGGGGCCAACGTCCTGACTTTC.

The rearrangement links TRBV6-5 to TRBJ1-2; D is unresolved. This CDR3 spans 14 amino acids. Germline V CDR1 and CDR2: MNHEY, SVGAGI. Between the trimmed V and J ends, which lost 6 bases and 4 bases, there was a span of 15 bases. The CDR3 bases are TGTGCCAGCAGCAAGGGAGGATCGGCCTATGGCTACACCTTC. This sequence encodes CASSKGGSAYGYTF.

The genes are TRBV5-1 and TRBJ1-6; 7 nucleotides agree with TRBD1. Per germline, CDR1 SGHRS and CDR2 YFSETQ. Trimming took 4 bases from V and 7 from J; bases not matched to a gene: 11. The CDR3 is made up of 16 amino acids. The CDR3 sequence is CASSRESRDSNSPLHF. In nucleotides, the CDR3 is TGCGCCAGCAGCCGAGAATCCCGGGACAGCAATTCACCCCTCCACTTT.

The chain uses TRBV7-9 and TRBJ2-4; 8 bases agree with TRBD2. The germline CDR1 and CDR2 sequences are SEHNR and FQNEAQ (reference sequence). Germline trimming cut 0 bases from V and 6 bases from J; bases unmatched to any gene: 4. CDR3 length: 15 amino acids. This CDR3 is CASSLAGLAGNIQYF. The CDR3 DNA follows: TGTGCCAGCAGCTTAGCCGGACTAGCTGGAAACATTCAGTACTTC.

The genes are TRBV5-4 and TRBJ2-7, with D tentatively TRBD2 (6 bases). Germline CDR1 is SGHNT and CDR2 is YYREEE (reference sequence). The CDR3 length is 14 residues. V lost 1 base, J lost 2 bases, and 10 bases lay in between. Here the CDR3 DNA reads TGTGCCAGCAGCTTGTGGCGGGGTACCTACGAGCAGTACTTC. Its translation: CASSLWRGTYEQYF.

The chain carries TRBV2 and TRBJ2-5, with 7 bases matching TRBD2. With the DNA end fitting TRBJ2-7 better, the J assignment may be wrong. The CDR3 loop spans 13 amino acids. CDR1 and CDR2 (germline): SNHLY, FYNNEI. The CDR3 nucleotides read TGTGCCCTCATGGGGGGGTATTCCTACGAGCAGTACTTC. It yields the protein CALMGGYSYEQYF.

This chain uses TRBV18 with TRBJ2-5, with 11 nucleotides matching TRBD2. The CDR3 runs 18 residues. CDR1 and CDR2 (germline): KGHSH, LQKENI. Unmatched junction bases numbered 16, after V lost 5 bases and J lost 5 bases. CDR3 region: CASSSLGLSGRASETQYF. The CDR3 bases are TGTGCCAGCTCATCATTAGGTCTTAGCGGGAGGGCCTCGGAGACCCAGTACTTC.

V is TRBV27 and J is TRBJ2-5; no clear D. V was pared by 3 bases and J by 2 bases, with 7 bases between. Germline values: CDR1 MNHEY, CDR2 SMNVEV (reference sequence). The CDR3 loop spans 13 amino acids. For the CDR3, the DNA is TGTGCCAGCAGTTTGAGGTCACAAGAGACCCAGTACTTC. Translating it yields CASSLRSQETQYF.

The chain carries TRBV28 and TRBJ1-2, with 10 bases that match TRBD1. CDR1 MDHEN and CDR2 SYDVKM come from the germline V gene. The CDR3 is made up of 16 amino acids. J was trimmed by 4 bases and V by 6 bases; bases with no gene match: 11. The CDR3 DNA sequence: TGTGCCAGCAGCGACCCCGGACAGGGGGGCTCCTATGGCTACACCTTC. Translating it yields CASSDPGQGGSYGYTF.

J is TRBJ1-2 and V is TRBV6-5, with TRBD1 identical over 8 bases. This CDR3 has 13 residues. V trimming: 6 bases; J trimming: 7 bases; junction bases outside the gene matches: 7. Germline lookup yields CDR1 MNHEY and CDR2 SVGAGI. The CDR3: CASRQDRVGGYTF. The CDR3 DNA reads TGTGCCAGCAGACAGGACAGGGTTGGTGGCTACACCTTC.

The rearrangement joins TRBV5-1 to TRBJ2-1, with D maybe TRBD2 (6 bases). With 4 bases removed from V and 1 base from J, the gap between germline ends came to 15 bases. Germline-derived CDR1 and CDR2 are SGHRS and YFSETQ. This CDR3 region has 16 residues. Written as DNA, the CDR3 is TGCGCCAGCAGCCCGGACGGGGGACGATCCTACAATGAGCAGTTCTTC. This encodes CASSPDGGRSYNEQFF.

The gene calls are TRBV28 and TRBJ2-2; 9 bases align to TRBD1. The CDR3 consists of 14 residues. V was pared by 8 bases and J by 0 bases, with 1 base of the junction left unmatched. Germline CDR1 reads MDHEN; CDR2 reads SYDVKM. In nucleotides, the CDR3 is TGTGCCAGCCGGGACAGGGCGAACACCGGGGAGCTGTTTTTT. Its protein is CASRDRANTGELFF.

The CDR3 nucleotides are TGTGCCAGCAACGCCGGACAGGGGATTCTCGGCTTCTTT. Translated, it gives CASNAGQGILGFF. The chain is built from TRBV7-2 and TRBJ1-1; TRBD1 aligns across 9 bases. CDR1 is SGHTA, CDR2 FQGNSA, per germline. Germline trimming cut 7 bases from V and 14 bases from J; bases unmatched to any gene: 14. The CDR3 is 13 residues long.

The chain uses TRBV5-5 and TRBJ2-5; TRBD1 matches 10 bases. CDR3 length: 15 residues. In germline, CDR1 is SGHKS, CDR2 YYEKEE (reference sequence). V lost 5 bases, J lost 5 bases, and 9 bases stayed unmatched. CDR3 sequence (DNA): TGTGCCAGCAGTACTGGACAGGGGGTCTTGGAGACCCAGTACTTC. This gives the protein CASSTGQGVLETQYF.

This chain links TRBV7-2 with TRBJ2-7; 9 nucleotides align to TRBD1. The trim removed 3 bases at V and 6 bases at J, leaving 6 bases unmatched. The CDR3 runs 14 residues. Germline assignment: CDR1 SGHTA and CDR2 FQGNSA. The CDR3 DNA reads TGTGCCAGCAGCTTCACCGGGACAGGGCGCGAGCAGTACTTC. Its protein product is CASSFTGTGREQYF.

A remark on this clone: In the same sample, other DNA sequences code for this CDR3. The V gene is TRBV4-2, the J gene TRBJ2-2, with 7 bases fitting TRBD1. J was trimmed by 3 bases and V by 2 bases; bases with no gene match: 3. Germline CDR1 and CDR2: LGHNA and YNFKEQ. The CDR3 is 15 residues long. CDR3 loop: CASSQRQGDTGELFF. CDR3 DNA: TGTGCCAGCAGCCAACGACAGGGTGACACCGGGGAGCTGTTTTTT.

This sequence joins TRBV7-6 and TRBJ1-5, with 8 positions matching TRBD1. The germline V gene encodes CDR1 SGHVS and CDR2 FNYEAQ. This CDR3 contains 15 residues. The trim removed 5 bases at V and 4 bases at J, leaving 7 bases unmatched. CDR3 residues: CASSISGGANQPQHF. The CDR3 nucleotides read TGTGCCAGCAGCATCTCAGGGGGCGCGAATCAGCCCCAGCATTTT.

The chain is built from TRBV5-1 and TRBJ1-6; 7 bases are shared with TRBD1. In germline, CDR1 is SGHRS, CDR2 YFSETQ. CDR3 size: 15 residues. J gave up 7 bases and V 0 bases, and 4 bases lay outside the gene matches. The CDR3, as DNA: TGCGCCAGCAGCTTGGATCAGGGGGTAAATTCACCCCTCCACTTT. This codes for CASSLDQGVNSPLHF.

The rearrangement links TRBV6-4 to TRBJ1-1; unclear D gene. Trimming cost V 4 bases and J 1 base, with 7 bases left between them. CDR3 length equals 13 residues. From germline, CDR1 is MRHNA and CDR2 SNTAGT. The CDR3 sequence: CASSADTNTEAFF. In DNA, the CDR3 is TGTGCCAGCAGTGCTGACACGAACACTGAAGCTTTCTTT.

The DNA for the CDR3 is TGCGCCAGCAGCCCGGACAGGAAAGAGACCCAGTACTTC. It is translated as CASSPDRKETQYF. The chain is built from TRBV5-1 and TRBJ2-5; the match to TRBD1 covers 7 bases. Germline loops: CDR1 SGHRS, CDR2 YFSETQ. With V trimmed by 4 bases and J by 3 bases, 3 bases remained unmatched. The CDR3 runs 13 residues.